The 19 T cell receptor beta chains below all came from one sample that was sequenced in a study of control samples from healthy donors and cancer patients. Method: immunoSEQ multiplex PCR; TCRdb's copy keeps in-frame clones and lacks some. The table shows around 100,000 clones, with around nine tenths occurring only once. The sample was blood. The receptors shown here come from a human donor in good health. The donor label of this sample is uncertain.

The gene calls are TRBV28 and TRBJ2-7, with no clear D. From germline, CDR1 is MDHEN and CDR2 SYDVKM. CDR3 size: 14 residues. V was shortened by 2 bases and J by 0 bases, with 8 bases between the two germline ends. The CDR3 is CASSLRLSSYEQYF. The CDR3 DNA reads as TGTGCCAGCAGTTTAAGGCTAAGCTCCTACGAGCAGTACTTC.

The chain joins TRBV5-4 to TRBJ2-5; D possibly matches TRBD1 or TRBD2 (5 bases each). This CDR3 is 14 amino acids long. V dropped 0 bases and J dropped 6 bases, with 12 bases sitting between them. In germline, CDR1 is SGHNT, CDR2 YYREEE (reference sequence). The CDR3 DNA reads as TGTGCCAGCAGCTTGGAGGGGACCTTGAAGACCCAGTACTTC. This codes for CASSLEGTLKTQYF.

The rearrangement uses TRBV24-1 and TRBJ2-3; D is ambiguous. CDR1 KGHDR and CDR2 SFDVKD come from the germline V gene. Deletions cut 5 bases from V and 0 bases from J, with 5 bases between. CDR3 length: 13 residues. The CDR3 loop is CATSVGSTDTQYF. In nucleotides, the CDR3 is TGTGCCACCAGTGTCGGCAGCACAGATACGCAGTATTTT.

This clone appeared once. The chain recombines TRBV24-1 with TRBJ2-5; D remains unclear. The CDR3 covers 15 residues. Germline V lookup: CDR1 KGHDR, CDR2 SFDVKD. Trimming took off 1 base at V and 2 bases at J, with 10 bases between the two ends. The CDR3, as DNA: TGTGCCACCAGTGATTTTTTAGGGTCTCAAGAGACCCAGTACTTC. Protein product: CATSDFLGSQETQYF.

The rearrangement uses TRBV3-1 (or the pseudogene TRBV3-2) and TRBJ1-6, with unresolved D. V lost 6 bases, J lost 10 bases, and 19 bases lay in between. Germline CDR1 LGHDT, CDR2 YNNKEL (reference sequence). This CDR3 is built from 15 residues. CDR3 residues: CASRADLSNPSPLHF. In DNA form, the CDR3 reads TGTGCCAGCAGGGCGGACCTCTCGAATCCGTCACCCCTCCACTTT.

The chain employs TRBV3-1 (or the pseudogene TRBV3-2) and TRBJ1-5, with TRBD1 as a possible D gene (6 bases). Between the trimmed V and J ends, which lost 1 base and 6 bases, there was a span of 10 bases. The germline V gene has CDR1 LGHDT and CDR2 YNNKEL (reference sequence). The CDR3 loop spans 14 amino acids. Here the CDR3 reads CASSQAGAGQPQHF. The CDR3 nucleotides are TGTGCCAGCAGCCAAGCGGGGGCAGGTCAGCCCCAGCATTTT.

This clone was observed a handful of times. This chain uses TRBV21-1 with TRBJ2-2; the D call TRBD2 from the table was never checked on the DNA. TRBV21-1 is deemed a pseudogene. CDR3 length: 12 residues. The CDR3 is CASSNGAGELFF. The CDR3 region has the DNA TGTGCCAGCAGCAACGGTGCCGGGGAGCTGTTTTTT.

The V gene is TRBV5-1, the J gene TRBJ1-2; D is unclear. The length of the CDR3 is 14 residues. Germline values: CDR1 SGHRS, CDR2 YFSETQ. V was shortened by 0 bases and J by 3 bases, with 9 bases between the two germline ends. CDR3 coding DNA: TGCGCCAGCAGCTTGGGTCTCGGGGACTATGGCTACACCTTC. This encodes CASSLGLGDYGYTF.

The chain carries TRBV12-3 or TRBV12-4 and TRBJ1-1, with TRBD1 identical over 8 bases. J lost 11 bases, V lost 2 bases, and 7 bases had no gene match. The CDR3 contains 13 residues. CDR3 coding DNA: TGTGCCAGCAGTTTAAGTGCTGGGACAGGTGCTTTCTTT. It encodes CASSLSAGTGAFF.

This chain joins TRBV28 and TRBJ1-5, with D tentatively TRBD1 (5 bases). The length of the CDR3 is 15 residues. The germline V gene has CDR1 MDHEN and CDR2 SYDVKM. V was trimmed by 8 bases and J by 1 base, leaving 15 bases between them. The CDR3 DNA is TGTGCCAGCTTGGGACGGTCCACCAGCAATCAGCCCCAGCATTTT. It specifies CASLGRSTSNQPQHF.

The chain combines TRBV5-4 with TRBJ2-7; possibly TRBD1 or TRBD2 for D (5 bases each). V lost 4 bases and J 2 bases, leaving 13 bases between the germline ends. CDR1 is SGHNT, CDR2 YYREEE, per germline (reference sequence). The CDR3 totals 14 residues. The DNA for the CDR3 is TGTGCCAGCAGCCACCGGGACCCCACCTACGAGCAGTACTTC. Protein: CASSHRDPTYEQYF.

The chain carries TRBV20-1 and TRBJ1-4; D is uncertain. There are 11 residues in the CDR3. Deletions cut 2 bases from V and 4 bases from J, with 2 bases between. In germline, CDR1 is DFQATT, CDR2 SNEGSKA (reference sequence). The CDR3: CSARSNEKLFF. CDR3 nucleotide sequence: TGCAGTGCTAGAAGTAATGAAAAACTGTTTTTT.

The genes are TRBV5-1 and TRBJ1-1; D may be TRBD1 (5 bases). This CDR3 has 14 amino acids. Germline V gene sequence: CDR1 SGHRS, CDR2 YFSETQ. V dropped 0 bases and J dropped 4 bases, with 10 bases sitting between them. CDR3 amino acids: CASSLVVRGTEAFF. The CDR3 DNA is TGCGCCAGCAGCTTGGTTGTAAGGGGCACTGAAGCTTTCTTT.

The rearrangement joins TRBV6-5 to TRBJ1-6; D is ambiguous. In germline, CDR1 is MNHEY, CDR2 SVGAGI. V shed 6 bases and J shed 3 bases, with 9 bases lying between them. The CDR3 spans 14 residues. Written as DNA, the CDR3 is TGTGCCAGCAGGAAGGACTACTATAATTCACCCCTCCACTTT. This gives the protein CASRKDYYNSPLHF.

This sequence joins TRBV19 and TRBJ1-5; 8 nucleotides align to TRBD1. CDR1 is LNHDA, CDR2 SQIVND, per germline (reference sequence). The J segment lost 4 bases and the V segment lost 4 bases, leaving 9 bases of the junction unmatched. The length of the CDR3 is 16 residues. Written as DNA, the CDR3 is TGTGCCAGTAGTACTCTGGACAGGGAGGGGAATCAGCCCCAGCATTTT. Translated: CASSTLDREGNQPQHF.

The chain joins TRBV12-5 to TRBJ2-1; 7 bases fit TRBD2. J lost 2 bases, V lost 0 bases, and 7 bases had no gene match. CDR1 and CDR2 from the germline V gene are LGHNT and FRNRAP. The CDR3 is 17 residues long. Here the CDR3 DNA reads TGTGCTAGTGGTTTGGTACCGCCGGGACTAACCTACAATGAGCAGTTCTTC. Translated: CASGLVPPGLTYNEQFF.

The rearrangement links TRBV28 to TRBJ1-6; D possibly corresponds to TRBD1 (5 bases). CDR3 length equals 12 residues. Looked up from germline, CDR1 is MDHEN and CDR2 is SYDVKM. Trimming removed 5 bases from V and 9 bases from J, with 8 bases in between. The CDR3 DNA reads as TGTGCCAGCAGTATTACAGGTTCACCCCTCCACTTT. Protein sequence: CASSITGSPLHF.

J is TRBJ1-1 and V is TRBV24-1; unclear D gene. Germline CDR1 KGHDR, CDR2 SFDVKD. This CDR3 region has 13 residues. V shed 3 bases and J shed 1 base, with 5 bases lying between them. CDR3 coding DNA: TGTGCCACCAGTGATGGAGAGAACACTGAAGCTTTCTTT. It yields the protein CATSDGENTEAFF.

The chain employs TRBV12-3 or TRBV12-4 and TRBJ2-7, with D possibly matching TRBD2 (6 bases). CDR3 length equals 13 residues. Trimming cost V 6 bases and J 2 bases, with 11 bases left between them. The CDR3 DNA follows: TGTGCCAGCAGCCGGGACTTCCCCTACGAGCAGTACGTC. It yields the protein CASSRDFPYEQYV.